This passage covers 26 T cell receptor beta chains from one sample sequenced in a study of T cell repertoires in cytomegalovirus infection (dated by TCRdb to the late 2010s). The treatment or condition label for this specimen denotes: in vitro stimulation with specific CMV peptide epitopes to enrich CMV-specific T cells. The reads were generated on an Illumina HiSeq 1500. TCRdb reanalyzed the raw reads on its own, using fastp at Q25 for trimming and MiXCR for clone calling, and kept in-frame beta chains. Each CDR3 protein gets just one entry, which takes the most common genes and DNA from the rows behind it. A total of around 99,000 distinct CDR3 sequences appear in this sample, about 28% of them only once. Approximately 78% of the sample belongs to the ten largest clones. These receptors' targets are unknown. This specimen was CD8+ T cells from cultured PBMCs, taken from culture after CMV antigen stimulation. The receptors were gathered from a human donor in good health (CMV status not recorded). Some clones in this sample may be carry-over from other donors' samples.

CDR3 region: CASSLFRGPPSEQYF. Here the CDR3 DNA reads TGTGCCAGCAGTTTATTCAGGGGTCCGCCGTCCGAGCAGTACTTC. The chain is built from TRBV27 and TRBJ2-7, with D perhaps matching TRBD1 (6 bases). Trimming removed 1 base from V and 6 bases from J, with 16 bases in between. This CDR3 is 15 amino acids long. From germline, CDR1 is MNHEY and CDR2 SMNVEV (reference sequence).

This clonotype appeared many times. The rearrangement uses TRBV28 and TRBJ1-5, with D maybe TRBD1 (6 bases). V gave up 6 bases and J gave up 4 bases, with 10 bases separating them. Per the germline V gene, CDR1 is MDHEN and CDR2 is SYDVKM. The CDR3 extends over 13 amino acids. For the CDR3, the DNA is TGTGCCAGCAGAAGACAGGTAAATCAGCCCCAGCATTTT. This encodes CASRRQVNQPQHF. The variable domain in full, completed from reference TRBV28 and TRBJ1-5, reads DVKVTQSSRYLVKRTGEKVFLECVQDMDHENMFWYRQDPGLGLRLIYFSYDVKMKEKGDIPEGYSVSREKKERFSLILESASTNQTSMYLCASRRQVNQPQHFGDGTRLSIL.

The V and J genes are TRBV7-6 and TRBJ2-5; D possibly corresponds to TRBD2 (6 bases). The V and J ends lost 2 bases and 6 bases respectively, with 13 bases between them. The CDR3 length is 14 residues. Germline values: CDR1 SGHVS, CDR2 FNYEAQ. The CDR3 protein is CASSLIGGSKTQYF. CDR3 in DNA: TGTGCCAGCAGCTTAATAGGAGGGAGCAAGACCCAGTACTTC.

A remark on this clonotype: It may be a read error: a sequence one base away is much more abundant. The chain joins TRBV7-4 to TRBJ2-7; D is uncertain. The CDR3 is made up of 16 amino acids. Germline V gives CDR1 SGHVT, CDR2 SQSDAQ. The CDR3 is CTSSFLQPINSYEQYF. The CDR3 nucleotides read TGTACCAGCAGCTTCTTACAGCCTATAAACTCCTACGAGCAGTACTTC. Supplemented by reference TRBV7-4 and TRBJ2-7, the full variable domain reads GAGVSQSPRYKVAKRGRDVALRCDSISGHVTLYWYRQTLGQGSEVLTYSQSDAQRDKSGRPSGRFSAERPERSVSTLKIQRTEQGDSAVYLCTSSFLQPINSYEQYFGPGTRLTVT.

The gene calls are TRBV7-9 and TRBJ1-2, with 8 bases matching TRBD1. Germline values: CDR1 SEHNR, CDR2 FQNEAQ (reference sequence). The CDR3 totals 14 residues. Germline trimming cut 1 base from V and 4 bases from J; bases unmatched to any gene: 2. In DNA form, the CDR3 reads TGTGCCAGCAGCTTAGTGGGACAGGCCTATGGCTACACCTTC. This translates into CASSLVGQAYGYTF.

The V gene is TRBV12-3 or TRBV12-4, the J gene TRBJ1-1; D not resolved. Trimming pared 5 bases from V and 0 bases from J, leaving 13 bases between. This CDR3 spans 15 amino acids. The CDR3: CASSTQRGMNTEAFF. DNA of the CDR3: TGTGCCAGCAGTACCCAGCGAGGGATGAACACTGAAGCTTTCTTT.

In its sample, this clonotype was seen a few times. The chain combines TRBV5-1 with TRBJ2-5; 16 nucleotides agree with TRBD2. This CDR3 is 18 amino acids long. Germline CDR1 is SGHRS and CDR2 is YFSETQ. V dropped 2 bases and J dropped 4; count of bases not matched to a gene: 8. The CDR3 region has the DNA TGCGCCAGCAGCTTCGCCGGGACTAGCGGGGGGGCCGGAGAGACCCAGTACTTC. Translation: CASSFAGTSGGAGETQYF. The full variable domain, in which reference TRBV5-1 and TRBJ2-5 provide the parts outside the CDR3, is KAGVTQTPRYLIKTRGQQVTLSCSPISGHRSVSWYQQTPGQGLQFLFEYFSETQRNKGNFPGRFSGRQFSNSRSEMNVSTLELGDSALYLCASSFAGTSGGAGETQYFGPGTRLLVL.

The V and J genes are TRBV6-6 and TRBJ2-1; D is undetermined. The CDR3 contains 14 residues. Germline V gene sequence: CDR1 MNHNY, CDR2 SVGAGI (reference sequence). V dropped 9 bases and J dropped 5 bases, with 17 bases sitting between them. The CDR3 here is CASMVGPLHNEQFF. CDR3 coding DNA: TGTGCCAGTATGGTTGGGCCCCTCCACAATGAGCAGTTCTTC.

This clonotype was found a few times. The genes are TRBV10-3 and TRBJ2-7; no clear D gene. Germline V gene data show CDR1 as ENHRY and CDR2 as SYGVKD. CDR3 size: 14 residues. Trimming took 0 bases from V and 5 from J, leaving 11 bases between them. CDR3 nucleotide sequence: TGTGCCATCAGTGAGTCGGTGACATCCCACGAGCAGTACTTC. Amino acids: CAISESVTSHEQYF.

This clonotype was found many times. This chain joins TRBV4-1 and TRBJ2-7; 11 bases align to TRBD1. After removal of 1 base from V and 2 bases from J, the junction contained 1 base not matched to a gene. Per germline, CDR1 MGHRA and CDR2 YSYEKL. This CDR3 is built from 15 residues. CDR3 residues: CASSQGTGGTYEQYF. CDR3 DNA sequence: TGCGCCAGCAGCCAAGGGACAGGGGGCACCTACGAGCAGTACTTC.

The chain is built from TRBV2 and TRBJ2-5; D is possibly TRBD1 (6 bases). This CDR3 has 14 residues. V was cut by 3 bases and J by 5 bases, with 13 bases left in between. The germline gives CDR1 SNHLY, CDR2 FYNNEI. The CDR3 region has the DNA TGTGCCAGCAGTGACGGACAGCTTCGGGAGACCCAGTACTTC. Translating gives CASSDGQLRETQYF.

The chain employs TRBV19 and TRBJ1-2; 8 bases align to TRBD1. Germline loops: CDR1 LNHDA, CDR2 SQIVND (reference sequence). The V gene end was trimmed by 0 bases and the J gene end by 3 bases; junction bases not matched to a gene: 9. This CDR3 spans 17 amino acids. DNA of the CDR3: TGTGCCAGTAGTATAGATACGCGGACAGGGAGATACTATGGCTACACCTTC. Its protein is CASSIDTRTGRYYGYTF.

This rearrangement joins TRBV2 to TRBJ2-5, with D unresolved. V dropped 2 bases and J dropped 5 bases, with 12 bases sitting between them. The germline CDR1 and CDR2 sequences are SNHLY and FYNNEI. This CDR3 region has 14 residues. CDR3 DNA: TGTGCCAGCAGTGAATTTCAAATCACGGAGACCCAGTACTTC. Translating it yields CASSEFQITETQYF.

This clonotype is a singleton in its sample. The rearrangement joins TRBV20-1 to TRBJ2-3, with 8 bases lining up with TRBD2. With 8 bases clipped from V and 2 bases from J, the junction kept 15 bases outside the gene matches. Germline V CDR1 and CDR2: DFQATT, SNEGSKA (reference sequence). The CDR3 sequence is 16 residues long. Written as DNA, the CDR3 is TGCAGTACCTACCGGCGGGGGGAATCACCCACAGATACGCAGTATTTT. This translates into CSTYRRGESPTDTQYF.

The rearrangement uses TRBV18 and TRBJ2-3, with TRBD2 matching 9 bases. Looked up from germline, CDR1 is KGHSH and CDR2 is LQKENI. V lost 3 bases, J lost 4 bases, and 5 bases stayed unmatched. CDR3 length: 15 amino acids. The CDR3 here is CASSPSGGLSDTQYF. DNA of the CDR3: TGTGCCAGCTCACCTAGCGGGGGACTTTCAGATACGCAGTATTTT.

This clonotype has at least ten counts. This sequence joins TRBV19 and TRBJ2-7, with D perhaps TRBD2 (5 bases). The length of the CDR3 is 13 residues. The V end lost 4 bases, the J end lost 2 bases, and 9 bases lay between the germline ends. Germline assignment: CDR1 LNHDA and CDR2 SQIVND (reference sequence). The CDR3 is CASSKRPTYEQYF. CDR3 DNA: TGTGCCAGTAGTAAGCGGCCCACCTACGAGCAGTACTTC.

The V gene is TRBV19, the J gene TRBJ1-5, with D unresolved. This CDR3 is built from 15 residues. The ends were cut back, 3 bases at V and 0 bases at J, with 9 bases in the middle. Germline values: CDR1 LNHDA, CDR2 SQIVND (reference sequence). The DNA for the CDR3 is TGTGCCAGTAGTATGAAAGGAAATAGCAATCAGCCCCAGCATTTT. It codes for CASSMKGNSNQPQHF.

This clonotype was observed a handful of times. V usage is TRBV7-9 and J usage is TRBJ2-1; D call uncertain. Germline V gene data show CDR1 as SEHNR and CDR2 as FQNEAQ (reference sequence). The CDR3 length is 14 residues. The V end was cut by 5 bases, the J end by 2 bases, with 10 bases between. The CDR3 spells CASSGGYAYNEQFF. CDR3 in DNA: TGTGCCAGCAGCGGTGGCTATGCCTACAATGAGCAGTTCTTC.

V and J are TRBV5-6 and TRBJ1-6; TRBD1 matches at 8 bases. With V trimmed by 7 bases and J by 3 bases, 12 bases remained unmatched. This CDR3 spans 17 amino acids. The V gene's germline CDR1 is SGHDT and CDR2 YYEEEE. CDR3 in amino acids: CASSIMPGTGYNSPLHF. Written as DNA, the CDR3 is TGTGCCAGCTCAATTATGCCAGGGACAGGCTATAATTCACCCCTCCACTTT.

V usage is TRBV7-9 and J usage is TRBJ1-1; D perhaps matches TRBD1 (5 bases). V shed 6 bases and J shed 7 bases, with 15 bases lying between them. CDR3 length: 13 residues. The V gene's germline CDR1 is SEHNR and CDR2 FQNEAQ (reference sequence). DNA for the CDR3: TGTGCCAGCAGGGGGACCGACTCCCATGAAGCTTTCTTT. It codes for CASRGTDSHEAFF. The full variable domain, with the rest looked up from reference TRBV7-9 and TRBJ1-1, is DTGVSQNPRHKITKRGQNVTFRCDPISEHNRLYWYRQTLGQGPEFLTYFQNEAQLEKSRLLSDRFSAERPKGSFSTLEIQRTEQGDSAMYLCASRGTDSHEAFFGQGTRLTVV.

CDR3 amino acids: CASSFKRELFF. CDR3 nucleotide sequence: TGTGCCAGCAGTTTCAAGAGGGAGCTGTTTTTT. The chain combines TRBV28 with TRBJ2-2; D not certain. The germline V and J ends were trimmed by 3 bases and 9 bases, with 5 bases remaining between them. The length of the CDR3 is 11 residues. Germline CDR1 is MDHEN and CDR2 is SYDVKM.

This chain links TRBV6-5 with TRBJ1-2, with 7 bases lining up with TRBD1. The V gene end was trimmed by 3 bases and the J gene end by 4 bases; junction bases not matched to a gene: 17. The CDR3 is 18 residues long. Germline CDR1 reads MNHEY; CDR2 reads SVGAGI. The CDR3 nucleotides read TGTGCCAGCAGTTATACCCGGGACAGCTATTCTAGCCTCTATGGCTACACCTTC. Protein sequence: CASSYTRDSYSSLYGYTF.

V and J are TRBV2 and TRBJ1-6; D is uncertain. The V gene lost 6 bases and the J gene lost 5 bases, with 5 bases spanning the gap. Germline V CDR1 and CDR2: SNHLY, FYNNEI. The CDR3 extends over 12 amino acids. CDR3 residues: CASRLHNSPLHF. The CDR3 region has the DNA TGTGCCAGCAGACTCCATAATTCACCCCTCCACTTT.

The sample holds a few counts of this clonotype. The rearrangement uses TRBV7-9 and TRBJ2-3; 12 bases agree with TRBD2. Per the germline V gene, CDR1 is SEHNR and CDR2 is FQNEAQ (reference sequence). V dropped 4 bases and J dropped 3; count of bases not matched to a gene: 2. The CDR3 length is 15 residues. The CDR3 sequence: CASSSTSGGTDTQYF. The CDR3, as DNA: TGTGCCAGCAGCTCAACTAGCGGGGGGACAGATACGCAGTATTTT.

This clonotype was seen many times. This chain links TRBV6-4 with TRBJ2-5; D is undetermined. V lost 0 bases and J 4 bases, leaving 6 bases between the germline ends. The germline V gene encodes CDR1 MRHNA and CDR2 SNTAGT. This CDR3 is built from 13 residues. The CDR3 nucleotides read TGTGCCAGCAGTGACTCGAAGGGAGAGACCCAGTACTTC. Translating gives CASSDSKGETQYF.

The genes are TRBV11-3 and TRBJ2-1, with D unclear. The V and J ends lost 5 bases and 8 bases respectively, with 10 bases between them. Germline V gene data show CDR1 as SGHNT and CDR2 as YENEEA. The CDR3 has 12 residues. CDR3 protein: CASSLTADEQFF. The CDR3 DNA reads TGTGCCAGCAGCCTGACGGCGGATGAGCAGTTCTTC. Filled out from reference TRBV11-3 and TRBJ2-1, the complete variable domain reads EAGVVQSPRYKIIEKKQPVAFWCNPISGHNTLYWYLQNLGQGPELLIRYENEEAVDDSQLPKDRFSAERLKGVDSTLKIQPAELGDSAVYLCASSLTADEQFFGPGTRLTVL.